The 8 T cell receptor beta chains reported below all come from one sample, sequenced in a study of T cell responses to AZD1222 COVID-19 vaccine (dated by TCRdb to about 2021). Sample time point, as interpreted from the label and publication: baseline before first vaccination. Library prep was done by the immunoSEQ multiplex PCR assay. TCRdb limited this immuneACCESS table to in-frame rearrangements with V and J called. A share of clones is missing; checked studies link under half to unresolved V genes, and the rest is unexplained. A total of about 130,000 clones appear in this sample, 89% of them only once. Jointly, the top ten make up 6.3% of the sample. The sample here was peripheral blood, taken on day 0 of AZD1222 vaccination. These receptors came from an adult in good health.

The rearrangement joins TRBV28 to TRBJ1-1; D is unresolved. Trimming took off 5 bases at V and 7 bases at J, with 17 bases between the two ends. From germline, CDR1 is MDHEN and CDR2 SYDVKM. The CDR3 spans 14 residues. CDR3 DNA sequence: TGTGCCAGCAGTGTGACACCCGCAACCTATGAAGCTTTCTTT. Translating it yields CASSVTPATYEAFF.

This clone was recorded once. Written as DNA, the CDR3 is TGTGCCAGCAGGGAGCCGGGACAGCTAAAGGAGCAGTACTTC. It encodes CASREPGQLKEQYF. The chain couples TRBV7-3 to TRBJ2-7, with 7 bases aligning to TRBD1. The CDR3 has 14 amino acids. Trimming took 6 bases from V and 7 from J; bases not matched to a gene: 12. CDR1 SGHTA and CDR2 FQGTGA come from the germline V gene.

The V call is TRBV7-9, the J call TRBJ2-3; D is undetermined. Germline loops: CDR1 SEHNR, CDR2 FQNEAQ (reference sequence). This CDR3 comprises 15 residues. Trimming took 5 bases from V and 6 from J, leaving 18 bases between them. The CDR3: CASSPFVLVRDTQYF. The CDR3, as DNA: TGTGCCAGCAGCCCCTTCGTGTTAGTGAGGGATACGCAGTATTTT.

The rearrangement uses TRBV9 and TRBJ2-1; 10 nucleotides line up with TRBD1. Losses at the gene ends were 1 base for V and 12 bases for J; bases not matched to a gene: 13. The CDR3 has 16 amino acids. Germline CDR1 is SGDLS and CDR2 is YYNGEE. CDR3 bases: TGTGCCAGCAGCGTATCCTCGGGGACAGGGGCTTCTGGGCAGTTCTTC. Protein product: CASSVSSGTGASGQFF.

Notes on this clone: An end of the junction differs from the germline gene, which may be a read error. This CDR3 reads CACSGEQYF. Written as DNA, the CDR3 is TGTGCCTGCAGTGGCGAGCAGTACTTC. The genes are TRBV6-4 and TRBJ2-7; D is undetermined. There are 9 residues in the CDR3. The germline gives CDR1 MRHNA, CDR2 SNTAGT.

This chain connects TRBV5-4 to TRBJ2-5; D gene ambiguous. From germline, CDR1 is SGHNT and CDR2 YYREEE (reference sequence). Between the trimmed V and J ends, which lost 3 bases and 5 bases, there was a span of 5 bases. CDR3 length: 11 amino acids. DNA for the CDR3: TGTGCCAGCAGCTCGATGGAGACCCAGTACTTC. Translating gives CASSSMETQYF.

CDR3 region: CASSQERAVGGGSTEAFF. CDR3 sequence (DNA): TGCGCCAGCAGCCAAGAACGGGCGGTCGGAGGTGGAAGCACTGAAGCTTTCTTT. This chain connects TRBV4-1 to TRBJ1-1; D is undetermined. The germline V and J ends were trimmed by 0 bases and 4 bases, with 21 bases remaining between them. This CDR3 has 18 amino acids. CDR1 is MGHRA, CDR2 YSYEKL, per germline.

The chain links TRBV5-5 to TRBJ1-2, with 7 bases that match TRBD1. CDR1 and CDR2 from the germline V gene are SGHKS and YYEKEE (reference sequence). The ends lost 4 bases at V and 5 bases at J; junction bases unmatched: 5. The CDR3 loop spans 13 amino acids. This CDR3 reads CASSPDRWYGYTF. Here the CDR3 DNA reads TGTGCCAGCAGCCCGGACAGGTGGTATGGCTACACCTTC.